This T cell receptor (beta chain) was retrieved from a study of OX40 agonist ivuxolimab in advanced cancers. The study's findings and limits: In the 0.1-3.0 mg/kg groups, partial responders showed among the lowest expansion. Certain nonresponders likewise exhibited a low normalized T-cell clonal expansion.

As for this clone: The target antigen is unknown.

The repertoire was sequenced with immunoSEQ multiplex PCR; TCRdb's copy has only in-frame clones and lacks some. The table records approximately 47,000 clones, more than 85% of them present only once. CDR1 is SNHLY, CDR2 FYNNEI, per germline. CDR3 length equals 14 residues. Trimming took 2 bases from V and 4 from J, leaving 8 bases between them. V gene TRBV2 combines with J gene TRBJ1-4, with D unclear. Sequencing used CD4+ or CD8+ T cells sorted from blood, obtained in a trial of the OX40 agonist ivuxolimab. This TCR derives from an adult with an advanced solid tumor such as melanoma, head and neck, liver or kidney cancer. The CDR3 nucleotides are TGTGCCAGCAGTGAAAGGCAGTTTAATGAAAAACTGTTTTTT. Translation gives CASSERQFNEKLFF.